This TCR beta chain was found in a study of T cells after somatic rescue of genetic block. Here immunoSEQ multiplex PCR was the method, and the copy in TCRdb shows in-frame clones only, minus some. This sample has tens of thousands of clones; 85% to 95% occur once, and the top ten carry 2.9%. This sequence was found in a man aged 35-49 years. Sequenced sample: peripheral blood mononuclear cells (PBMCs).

CDR3: CSASFFEDQHF. DNA of the CDR3: TGCAGTGCTAGCTTTTTTGAGGACCAGCATTTT. This chain links TRBV20-1 with TRBJ1-5; D is undetermined. This CDR3 spans 11 amino acids. Germline V gene data show CDR1 as DFQATT and CDR2 as SNEGSKA (reference sequence). Trimming took off 3 bases at V and 12 bases at J, with 12 bases between the two ends.